A selection of T cell receptor beta chains follows, all from one sample in a study of cytomegalovirus exposure and HLA in healthy donors. Using immunoSEQ multiplex PCR, the repertoire was profiled, and TCRdb retains in-frame clones only, with some absent. Here the sample spans 100,000 or so clones, over 75% being singletons. The source material was PBMCs. The source of these receptors is a woman aged 40-49 years in good health and CMV-seropositive. Each CDR3 is given with its conserved first and last residue. Each record gives: V gene, D gene, J gene, clone size, CDR3 DNA, CDR3 protein. A D gene is named only where the DNA matches it firmly. Size is omitted from some rows. Given values are once, few, many or a class for expanded clones.

>TRBV4-3|.|TRBJ2-1|.
TGCGCCAGCAGCCCTCTCTGGGCAACCTACAATGAGCAGTTCTTC
CASSPLWATYNEQFF
>TRBV7-2|TRBD2|TRBJ2-1|.
TGTGCCAGCAGCTTAGCAGCGGGGGGCTGGAATGAGCAGTTCTTC
CASSLAAGGWNEQFF
>TRBV6-9|TRBD1|TRBJ2-1|.
TGTGCCAGCAGCCCAAGGGCCAGGGGGTACAATGAGCAGTTCTTC
CASSPRARGYNEQFF
>TRBV7-8|.|TRBJ2-3|.
TGTGCCAGCAGCTCCGTCAGACTAGTTTTACACACAGATACGCAGTATTTT
CASSSVRLVLHTDTQYF
>TRBV6-1|.|TRBJ2-1|.
TGTGGGTCCGCTCGGGACTTTATGTACAATGAGCAGTTCTTC
CGSARDFMYNEQFF
>TRBV7-9|TRBD2|TRBJ2-7|.
TGTGCCAGCAGCTACCGCCCCCTAGCGGGAAGTTACGAGCAGTACTTC
CASSYRPLAGSYEQYF
>TRBV28|TRBD1|TRBJ2-6|once
TGTGCCAGCAGTCCGACAGGGTCAAACCCGCTAAATACTGGGGCCAACGGCCTGACTTTC
CASSPTGSNPLNTGANGLTF
>TRBV7-9|TRBD2|TRBJ2-1|.
TGTTCCAGCAGCCCGTACCGGCTAGCGGGAGGCGAGCAGTTCTTC
CSSSPYRLAGGEQFF
>TRBV6-5|.|TRBJ2-2|.
TGTGCCAGCAGTTCTCCGGGACGGGGGTATTTCGGGGAGCTGTTTTTT
CASSSPGRGYFGELFF
>TRBV7-3|.|TRBJ2-2|.
TGTGCCAGCAGCTTAAGAGGTCCGAACACCGGGGAGCTGTTTTTT
CASSLRGPNTGELFF
>TRBV28|.|TRBJ1-1|.
TGTGCCAGCAGTTATAGTTTGAGTAGCACTGAAGCTTTCTTT
CASSYSLSSTEAFF
>TRBV5-8|.|TRBJ2-5|.
TGTGCCAGCCCTCCAGGGCTTTACCAAGAGACCCAGTACTTC
CASPPGLYQETQYF
>TRBV5-1|TRBD1|TRBJ1-6|.
TGCGCCAGCAGCTTAGGGGGCGGCTTGGATTCACCCCTCCACTTT
CASSLGGGLDSPLHF
>TRBV27|TRBD1|TRBJ2-7|.
TGTGCCAGCAGTTTATCGGGAACCGGGACAGGGACCTACGAGCAGTACTTC
CASSLSGTGTGTYEQYF
>TRBV28|.|TRBJ1-1|.
TGTGCCAGCAGTTTAAGGGGGTGGTACCTGAACACTGAAGCTTTCTTT
CASSLRGWYLNTEAFF
>TRBV6-6|TRBD2|TRBJ2-7|.
TGTGCCAGCAGTTACGGGAAGGCTAGCGGCTACGAGCAGTACTTC
CASSYGKASGYEQYF
>TRBV29-1|TRBD1|TRBJ1-2|once
TGCAGCGTTGAAGATCGGGGCAGGGGGCACGGCTACACCTTC
CSVEDRGRGHGYTF
>TRBV7-2|TRBD1|TRBJ1-5|.
TGTGCCAGCAGCTTAGGGGGGACAGCCTATCAGCCCCAGCATTTT
CASSLGGTAYQPQHF
>TRBV19|TRBD2|TRBJ2-7|.
TGTGCCAGTAGTATAGGAGCGGGGAACTACGAGCAGTACTTC
CASSIGAGNYEQYF
>TRBV5-1|TRBD1|TRBJ2-7|.
TGCGCCAGCAGCCTGGTTCCAGGGGGTCTCGAGCAGTACTTC
CASSLVPGGLEQYF
>TRBV9|TRBD1|TRBJ1-2|once
TGTGCCAGCAGCGCCACGAGGACAGGGCGCGATGGCTACACCTTC
CASSATRTGRDGYTF
>TRBV11-2|TRBD1|TRBJ1-1|.
TGTGCCAGCAGACCCCAGGGGGTAAGAACTGAAGCTTTCTTT
CASRPQGVRTEAFF